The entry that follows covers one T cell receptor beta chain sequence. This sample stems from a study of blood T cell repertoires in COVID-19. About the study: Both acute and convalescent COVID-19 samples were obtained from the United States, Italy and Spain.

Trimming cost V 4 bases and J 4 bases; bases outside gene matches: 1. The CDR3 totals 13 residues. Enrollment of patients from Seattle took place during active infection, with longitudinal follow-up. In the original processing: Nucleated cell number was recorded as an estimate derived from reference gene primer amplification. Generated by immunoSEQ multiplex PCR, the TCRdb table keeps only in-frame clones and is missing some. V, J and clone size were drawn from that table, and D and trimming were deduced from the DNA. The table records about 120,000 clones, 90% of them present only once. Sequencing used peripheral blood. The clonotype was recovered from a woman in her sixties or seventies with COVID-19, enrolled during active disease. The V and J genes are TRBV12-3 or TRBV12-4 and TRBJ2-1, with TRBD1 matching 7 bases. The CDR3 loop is CASSSTGYNEQFF. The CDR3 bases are TGTGCCAGCAGTTCGACAGGGTACAATGAGCAGTTCTTC.